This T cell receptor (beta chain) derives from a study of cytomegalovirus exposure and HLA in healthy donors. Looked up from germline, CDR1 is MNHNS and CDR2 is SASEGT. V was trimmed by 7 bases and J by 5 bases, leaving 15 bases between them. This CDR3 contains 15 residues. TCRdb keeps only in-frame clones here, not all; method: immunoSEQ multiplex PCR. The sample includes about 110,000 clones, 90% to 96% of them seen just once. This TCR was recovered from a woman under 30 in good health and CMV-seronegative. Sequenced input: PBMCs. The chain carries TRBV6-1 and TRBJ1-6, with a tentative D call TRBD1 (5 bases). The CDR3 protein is CASNGREGHNSPLHF. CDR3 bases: TGTGCCAGCAATGGACGGGAGGGGCATAATTCACCCCTCCACTTT.